This record covers a single T cell receptor (beta chain). This clone was recorded once. The antigen this receptor binds is unknown. Base qualities are not recorded, but no much larger clone differs from it by a single base. This entry is derived from a study of graft-versus-host responses after intestinal transplantation (dated by TCRdb to the early 2020s). A note on the overall study: The transplants that recipients received were multivisceral, liver-intestinal, or isolated intestinal. Rather than going through the commercial service, samples from a few later patients were sequenced in-house on an Illumina MiSeq and processed with MiXCR. Alloreactive clones were identified by sequencing pre-transplant mixed lymphocyte reaction products and comparing them with unstimulated pre-transplant donor and recipient T cells. The cohort enrolled 20 to 30 intestinal transplant recipients including one retransplant, and a few patients lacking pretransplant specimens were excluded. After intestinal transplantation, graft-versus-host and host-versus-graft alloreactive T cell clones were followed in the graft, circulation and bone marrow using bulk TCR-beta CDR3 sequencing. All recipients received anti-thymocyte globulin induction followed by maintenance tacrolimus and steroids for about three years. Donor T cell macrochimerism was defined as a peak of at least 4% donor T cells among recipient peripheral blood mononuclear cells. General conclusions and limits of the study: Peak levels of circulating GvH clones were associated with declines in HvG clones early after transplant. The conclusions were limited by the relatively low number and heterogeneity of the intestinal transplant patients. GvH clones were detected in recipient bone marrow, and some of these GvH clones were observed earlier in ileal mucosa or blood, consistent with an intestinal mucosal origin. In patients with donor T cell macrochimerism, the allografts had high GvH to HvG T cell clonal ratios.

In the first month after transplant, blood samples were collected up to 4 times, and after that at least monthly when available. Trimming costs V 0 bases and J 6 bases, and their ends lie 15 bases apart. The CDR3 numbers 16 residues from cysteine through phenylalanine. Solely the CDR3 DNA is kept, with 48 bases framed from the first base. CDR1 and CDR2 are drawn from the germline V gene (reference sequence): MNHEY, SMNVEV. Library generation was performed with the immunoSEQ multiplex PCR assay. Adaptive Biotechnologies carried out high-throughput TCR-beta CDR3 sequencing of genomic DNA for most patients. From the authors' description of their analysis: TCR sequencing data were retrieved from Adaptive's ImmunoSEQ software for about 17 patients, whereas a few other patients were processed with MiXCR and VDJtools. Because the origin of CDR3 nucleotide sequences shared between donor and recipient could not be assigned, those sequences were removed. At least 2-fold expansion over unstimulated cells and a minimum CFSE-low frequency of 0.002% (template counts) or 0.001% (read counts) were required for clones to be classified as alloreactive. Mappable clones were those detected in sequenced pre-transplant spleen, lymph node, or MLR CFSE-low populations of the donor or recipient. The cumulative frequency of alloreactive clones was calculated as a percentage of all sequences, weighted by copy number. TCRdb took this table from immuneACCESS and kept in-frame rearrangements with V and J called. Such tables lack part of the clones; where checked against another copy, unresolved V genes explain under half of the gap, and the rest is unexplained. The V and J calls and clone size were taken over from that table, and D and trimming were inferred from the DNA. For this sample there are tens of thousands of clones; over 80% appear just once. Of the sample, 4.5% to 7.5% is held by the ten largest clones.

This TCR was sampled from a human patient who received an intestinal transplant, so some T cells may come from the graft donor. The sequencing used PBMCs, collected 786 days after a first intestinal transplant, on the day of a second. This sequence uses TRBV27 and TRBJ2-1, with TRBD2 perhaps the D gene, on 5 matching bases. The CDR3 protein sequence reads: CASSLSTGSWLNEQFF. DNA sequence: TGTGCCAGCAGTTTATCGACGGGAAGTTGGCTCAATGAGCAGTTCTTC.